The present entry profiles one T cell receptor beta chain with its context. This clonotype was picked up many times. Its recognized antigen is unknown. No base qualities exist here, and no much larger clone lies one base off it. This sample is drawn from a study of T-cell reconstitution after alpha-beta-depleted transplantation in children (dated by TCRdb to the mid-2010s). General notes on the study: Using TCR repertoire profiling, the study followed T-cell immune reconstitution in a quantitative way in children after TCRalphabeta/CD19-depleted allogeneic hematopoietic cell transplantation. Overall results and qualifications from the work: Apparently early alphabetaT-cell count recovery about two months after transplant reportedly relied on only several hundred rapidly expanded clones derived from non-depleted graft cells. Over subsequent months, a decline in hyperexpanded clone frequencies was noted, and after one year, T-cell counts and TCRbeta diversity were mostly ascribed to newly produced T cells. In some patients, the high TCRbeta diversity seen at day 60 was put down to recipient T cells and intrathymic progenitors that had survived conditioning.

Explained via the paper, the treatment or condition label denotes: allogeneic hematopoietic cell transplantation with graft depleted of TCRalphabeta T cells and CD19 B cells. The children who served as transplant recipients had been given grafts of TCRalphabeta/CD19-depleted allogeneic hematopoietic cells. The CDR1 and CDR2 encoded by the germline V gene are SGHAT and FQNNGV. Clipping removes 0 bases from V and 3 bases from J, with 2 as the unmatched junction base count. Reading from cysteine to phenylalanine, the CDR3 counts 17 amino acids. The CDR3 DNA has 51 bases and is translated from base 1. Library preparation was by PCR. Sequencing used an Illumina HiSeq 2500. TCR libraries were prepared with molecular barcoding, using unique molecular identifiers to normalize TCRbeta repertoire quantification. The public reads were reanalyzed by TCRdb: fastp trimming at Q25, MiXCR alignment, in-frame beta chains only. All rows with the same CDR3 protein become a single entry with the most common DNA and genes. Recorded for this sample are over 450,000 distinct CDR3 sequences; roughly a tenth of them occurred a single time. Clones ranked in the top ten supply around 2.2% of the sample.

This receptor was taken from a child aged 2 to 15 with inherited bone marrow failure, due to receive a stem cell transplant. Here the sequenced sample was PBMCs, taken before TCRalphabeta/CD19-depleted stem cell transplant. The rearrangement joined TRBV11-2 to TRBJ2-3, with 14 bases in between that match TRBD2. The base sequence is TGTGCCAGCAGCTTAGAGGGGACTAGCGGGAGTACAGATACGCAGTATTTT. The encoded protein is CASSLEGTSGSTDTQYF. Extended through the reference TRBV11-2 and TRBJ2-3 proteins, this CDR3 yields the full variable domain: EAGVAQSPRYKIIEKRQSVAFWCNPISGHATLYWYQQILGQGPKLLIQFQNNGVVDDSQLPKDRFSAERLKGVDSTLKIQPAKLEDSAVYLCASSLEGTSGSTDTQYFGPGTRLTVL.